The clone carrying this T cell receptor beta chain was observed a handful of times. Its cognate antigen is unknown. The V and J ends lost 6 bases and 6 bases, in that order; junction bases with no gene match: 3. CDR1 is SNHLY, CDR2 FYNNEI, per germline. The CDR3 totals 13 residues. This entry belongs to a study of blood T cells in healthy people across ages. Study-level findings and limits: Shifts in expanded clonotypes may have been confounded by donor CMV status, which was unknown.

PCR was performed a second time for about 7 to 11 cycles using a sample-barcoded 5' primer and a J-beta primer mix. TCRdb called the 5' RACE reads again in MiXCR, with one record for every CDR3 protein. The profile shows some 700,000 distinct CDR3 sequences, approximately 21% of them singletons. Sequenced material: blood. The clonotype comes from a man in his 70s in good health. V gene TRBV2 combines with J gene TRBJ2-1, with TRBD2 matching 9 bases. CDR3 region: CASRSGLANEQFF. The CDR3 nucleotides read TGTGCCAGCAGATCGGGACTAGCCAATGAGCAGTTCTTC.